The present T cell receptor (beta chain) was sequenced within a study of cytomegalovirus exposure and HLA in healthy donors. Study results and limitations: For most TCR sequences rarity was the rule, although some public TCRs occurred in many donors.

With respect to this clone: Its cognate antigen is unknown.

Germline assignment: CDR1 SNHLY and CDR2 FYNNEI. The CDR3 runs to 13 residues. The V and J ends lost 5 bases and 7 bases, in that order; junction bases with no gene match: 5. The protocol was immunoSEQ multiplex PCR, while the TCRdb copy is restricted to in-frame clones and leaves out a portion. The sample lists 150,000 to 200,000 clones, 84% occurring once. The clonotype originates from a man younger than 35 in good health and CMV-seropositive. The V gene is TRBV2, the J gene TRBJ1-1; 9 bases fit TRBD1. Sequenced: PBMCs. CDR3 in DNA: TGTGCCAGCAGTTGGGACAGGGTGGGTGAAGCTTTCTTT. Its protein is CASSWDRVGEAFF.